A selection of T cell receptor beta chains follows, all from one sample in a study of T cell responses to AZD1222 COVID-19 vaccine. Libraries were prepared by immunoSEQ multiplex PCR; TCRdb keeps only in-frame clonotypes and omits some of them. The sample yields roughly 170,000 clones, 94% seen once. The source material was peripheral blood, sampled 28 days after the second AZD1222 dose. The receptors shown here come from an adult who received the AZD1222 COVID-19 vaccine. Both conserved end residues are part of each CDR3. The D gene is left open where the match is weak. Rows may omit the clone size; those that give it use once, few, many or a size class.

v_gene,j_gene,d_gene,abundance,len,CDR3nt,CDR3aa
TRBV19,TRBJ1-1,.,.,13,TGTGCCAGTAGGAAAACAGTGAACACTGAAGCTTTCTTT,CASRKTVNTEAFF
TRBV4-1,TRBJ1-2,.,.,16,TGCGCCAGCAGCCAAGACAGGGCTCCTAAGTACTATGGCTACACCTTC,CASSQDRAPKYYGYTF
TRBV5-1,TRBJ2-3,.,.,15,TGCGCCAGCAGCTTGGAAAGACAGGGCACAGATACGCAGTATTTT,CASSLERQGTDTQYF
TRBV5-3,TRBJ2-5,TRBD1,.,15,TGTGCCAGAAGCCCCGGGACAGGGCGGGTGGAGACCCAGTACTTC,CARSPGTGRVETQYF
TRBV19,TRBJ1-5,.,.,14,TGTGCCAGTAGTAGTCCAGGGGGCAATCAGCCCCAGCATTTT,CASSSPGGNQPQHF
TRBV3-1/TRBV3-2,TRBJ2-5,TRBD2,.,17,TGTGCCAGCAGCCTAACGGGGCTAGCGGGGGCTCAGGAGACCCAGTACTTC,CASSLTGLAGAQETQYF
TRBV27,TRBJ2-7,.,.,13,TGTGCCAGCAGTCCTAGGGGTCCCTACGAGCAGTACTTC,CASSPRGPYEQYF
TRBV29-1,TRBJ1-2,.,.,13,TGCAGCGTTGATTCTGGTTCTAACTATGGCTACACCTTC,CSVDSGSNYGYTF
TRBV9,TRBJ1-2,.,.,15,TGTGCCAGCAGCGTAGAGGTAGGGGAGAACTATGGCTACACCTTC,CASSVEVGENYGYTF
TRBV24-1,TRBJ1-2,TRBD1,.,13,TGTGCCACCAGTACGGGACAGTACTATGGCTACACCTTC,CATSTGQYYGYTF
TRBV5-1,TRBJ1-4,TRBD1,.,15,TGCGCCAGCAGCGCAGGGGGCGGAGGTGGTGAAAAACTGTTTTTT,CASSAGGGGGEKLFF
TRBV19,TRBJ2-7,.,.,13,TGTGCCAGTAGTATAGATTTACCAGCCGAGCAGTACTTC,CASSIDLPAEQYF
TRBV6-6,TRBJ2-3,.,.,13,TGTGCCAGCAGAGTCCCAGACACAGATACGCAGTATTTT,CASRVPDTDTQYF
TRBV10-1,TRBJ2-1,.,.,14,TGCGCCAGCAGTGAGGGCTACACCTACAATGAGCAGTTCTTC,CASSEGYTYNEQFF
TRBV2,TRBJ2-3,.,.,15,TGTGCCAGCAGTAACGGGGCCGGGGCGACAGATACGCAGTATTTT,CASSNGAGATDTQYF
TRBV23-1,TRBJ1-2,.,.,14,TGCGCCAGCAGTCCAGGAGCCAGGTCGGATGGCTACACCTTC,CASSPGARSDGYTF
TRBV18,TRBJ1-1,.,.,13,TGTGCCAGCTCACCAGGGCAGAACACTGAAGCTTTCTTT,CASSPGQNTEAFF
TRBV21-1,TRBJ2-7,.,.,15,TGTGCCAGCAGCAATGGGGGACAGGTCTCCTACGAGCAGTACTTC,CASSNGGQVSYEQYF
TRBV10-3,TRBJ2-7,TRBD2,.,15,TGTGCCATCAGCAACCCGACTAGCGGGAACTACGAGCAGTACTTC,CAISNPTSGNYEQYF
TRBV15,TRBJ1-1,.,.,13,TGTGCCACCAGCAGAGACTTGGGCTACCGAGCTTTCTTT,CATSRDLGYRAFF
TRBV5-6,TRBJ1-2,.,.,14,TGTGCCAGCAGCTCACCCACAGAGATCTATGGCTACACCTTC,CASSSPTEIYGYTF
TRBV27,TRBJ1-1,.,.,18,TGTGCCAGCAGCAAGGTAGGATTTTCAGGGCTCATGAACACTGAAGCTTTCTTT,CASSKVGFSGLMNTEAFF
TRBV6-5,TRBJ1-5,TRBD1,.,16,TGTGCCAGCAGTTATACTACCGGGACAGCCAATCAGCCCCAGCATTTT,CASSYTTGTANQPQHF
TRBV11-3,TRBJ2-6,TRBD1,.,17,TGTGCCAGCAGCCGGGACAGGGTAATTTCCGGGGCCAACGTCCTGACTTTC,CASSRDRVISGANVLTF
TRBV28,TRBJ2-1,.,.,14,TGTGCCAGCAGTTTATTGCTACAATACAATGAGCAGTTCTTC,CASSLLLQYNEQFF
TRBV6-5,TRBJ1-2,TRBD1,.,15,TGTGCCACTTCTACCACCGGGACAGGGAGTAGCGGCTACACCTTC,CATSTTGTGSSGYTF
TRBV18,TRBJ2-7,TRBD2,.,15,TGTGCCAGCTCACCATCGACTAGCGGGATCGGCGAGCAGTACTTC,CASSPSTSGIGEQYF
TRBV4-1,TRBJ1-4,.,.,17,TGCGCCAGCAGCCAAGGTCCCCCCGGGTCAGCTAATGAAAAACTGTTTTTT,CASSQGPPGSANEKLFF
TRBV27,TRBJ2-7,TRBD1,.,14,TGTGCCAGCAGTCCCGACAGGGGCAAGTACGAGCAGTACTTC,CASSPDRGKYEQYF
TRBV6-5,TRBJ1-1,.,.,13,TGTGCCAGCAGTTATGAGGGGAACACTGAAGCTTTCTTT,CASSYEGNTEAFF
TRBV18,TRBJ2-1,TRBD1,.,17,TGTGCCAGCTCACCTAGACTGCTCCGGACAGGGACCAATGAGCAGTTCTTC,CASSPRLLRTGTNEQFF
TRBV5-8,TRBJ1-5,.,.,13,TGTGCCAGCAGGGGCAGGAAGATACAGCCCCAGCATTTT,CASRGRKIQPQHF
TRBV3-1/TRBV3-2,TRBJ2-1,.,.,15,TGTGCCAGCAGCCAAGACACTAGCTCCTACAATGAGCAGTTCTTC,CASSQDTSSYNEQFF
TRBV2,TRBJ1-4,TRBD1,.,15,TGTGCCAGCACGCACAGGGGGAAGGATAATGAAAAACTGTTTTTT,CASTHRGKDNEKLFF
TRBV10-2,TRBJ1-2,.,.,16,TGCGCCAGCAGTGTTCCCCAAGGACAGCCTAACTATGGCTACACCTTC,CASSVPQGQPNYGYTF
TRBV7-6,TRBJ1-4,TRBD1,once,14,TGTGCCAGCAGCTCAGGACAGGGACATGAAAAACTGTTTTTT,CASSSGQGHEKLFF
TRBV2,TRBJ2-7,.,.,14,TGTGCCAGCAGCCCAAGACGGAGCTCCTACGAGCAGTACTTC,CASSPRRSSYEQYF
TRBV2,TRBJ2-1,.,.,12,TGTGCCAGCAGTGGTCCATACAATGAGCAGTTCTTC,CASSGPYNEQFF
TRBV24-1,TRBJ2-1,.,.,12,TGTGCCACCAAGGCCCTTAACCAGGAGCAGTTCTTC,CATKALNQEQFF
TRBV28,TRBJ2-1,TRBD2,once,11,TGTGCCAGCGGACTAGCAAGGGAGCAGTTCTTC,CASGLAREQFF
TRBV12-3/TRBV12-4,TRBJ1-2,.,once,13,TGTGCCAGCAAAATGGACAGCGGCTATGGCTACACCTTC,CASKMDSGYGYTF